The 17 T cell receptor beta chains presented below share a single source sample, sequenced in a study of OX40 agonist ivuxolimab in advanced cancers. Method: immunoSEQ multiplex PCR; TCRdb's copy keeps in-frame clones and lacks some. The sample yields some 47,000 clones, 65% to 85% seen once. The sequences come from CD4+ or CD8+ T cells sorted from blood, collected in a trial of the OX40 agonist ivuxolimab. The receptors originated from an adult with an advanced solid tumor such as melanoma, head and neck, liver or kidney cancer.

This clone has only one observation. The CDR3 coding sequence is TGTGCCAGTAGTATAAAGACAGGGCCTTACAATGAGCAGTTCTTC. This translates into CASSIKTGPYNEQFF. The rearrangement links TRBV19 to TRBJ2-1; TRBD1 aligns across 7 bases. The ends lost 2 bases at V and 4 bases at J; junction bases unmatched: 5. This CDR3 spans 15 amino acids. CDR1 is LNHDA and CDR2 is SQIVND in the germline V gene (reference sequence). The complete variable domain, with remaining parts taken from reference TRBV19 and TRBJ2-1, reads DGGITQSPKYLFRKEGQNVTLSCEQNLNHDAMYWYRQDPGQGLRLIYYSQIVNDFQKGDIAEGYSVSREKKESFPLTVTSAQKNPTAFYLCASSIKTGPYNEQFFGPGTRLTVL.

CDR3 amino acids: CASSVDRAYEQYF. CDR3 in DNA: TGTGCCAGCAGCGTGGACAGGGCCTACGAGCAGTACTTC. This chain connects TRBV4-2 to TRBJ2-7; 8 bases are shared with TRBD1. Germline values: CDR1 LGHNA, CDR2 YNFKEQ. This CDR3 spans 13 amino acids. V trimming: 5 bases; J trimming: 2 bases; junction bases outside the gene matches: 2.

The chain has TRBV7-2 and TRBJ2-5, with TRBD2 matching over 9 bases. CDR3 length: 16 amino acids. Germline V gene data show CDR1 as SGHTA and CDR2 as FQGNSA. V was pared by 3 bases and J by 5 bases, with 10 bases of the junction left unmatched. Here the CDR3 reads CASSLGIGTSWETQYF. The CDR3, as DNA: TGTGCCAGCAGCTTGGGGATCGGGACTAGCTGGGAGACCCAGTACTTC. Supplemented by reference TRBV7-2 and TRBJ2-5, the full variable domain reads GAGVSQSPSNKVTEKGKDVELRCDPISGHTALYWYRQSLGQGLEFLIYFQGNSAPDKSGLPSDRFSAERTGGSVSTLTIQRTQQEDSAVYLCASSLGIGTSWETQYFGPGTRLLVL.

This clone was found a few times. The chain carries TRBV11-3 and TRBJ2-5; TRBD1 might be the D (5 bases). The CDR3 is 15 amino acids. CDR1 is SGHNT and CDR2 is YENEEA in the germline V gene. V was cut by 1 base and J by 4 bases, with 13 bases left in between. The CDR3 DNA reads TGTGCCAGCAGCTTAGGGCAGGGTTTCTCAGAGACCCAGTACTTC. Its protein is CASSLGQGFSETQYF.

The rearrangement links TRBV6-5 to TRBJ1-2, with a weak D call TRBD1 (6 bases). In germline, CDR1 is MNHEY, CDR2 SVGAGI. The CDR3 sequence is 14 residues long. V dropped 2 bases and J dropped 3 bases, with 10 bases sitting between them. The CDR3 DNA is TGTGCCAGCAGTTACGGACAGACCGACTATGGCTACACCTTC. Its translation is CASSYGQTDYGYTF.

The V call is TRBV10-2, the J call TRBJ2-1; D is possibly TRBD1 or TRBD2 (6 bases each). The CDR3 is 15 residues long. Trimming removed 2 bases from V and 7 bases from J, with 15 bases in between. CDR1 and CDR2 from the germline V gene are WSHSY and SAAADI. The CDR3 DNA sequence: TGCGCCAGCAGTGAGCGGGGGCGTTTAGGGAATGAGCAGTTCTTC. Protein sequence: CASSERGRLGNEQFF.

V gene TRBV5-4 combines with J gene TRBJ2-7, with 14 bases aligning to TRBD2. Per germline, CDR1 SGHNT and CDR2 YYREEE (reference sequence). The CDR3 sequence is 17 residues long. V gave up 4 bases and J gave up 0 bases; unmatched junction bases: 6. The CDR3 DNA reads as TGTGCCAGCAGCCCATTTGGGACTAGCGGGAGCTCCTACGAGCAGTACTTC. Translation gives CASSPFGTSGSSYEQYF.

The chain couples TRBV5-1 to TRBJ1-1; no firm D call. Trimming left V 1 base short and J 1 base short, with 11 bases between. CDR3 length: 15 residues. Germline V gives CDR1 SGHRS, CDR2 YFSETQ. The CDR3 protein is CASSLKSEGNTEAFF. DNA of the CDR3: TGCGCCAGCAGCTTGAAGTCAGAAGGGAACACTGAAGCTTTCTTT.

As DNA, the CDR3 is TGCGCCAGCAGCCTGGGACAGGGTAGTGAAAAACTGTTTTTT. Translated, it gives CASSLGQGSEKLFF. This chain links TRBV5-1 with TRBJ1-4, with 9 positions matching TRBD1. This CDR3 comprises 14 residues. V gave up 4 bases and J gave up 7 bases; unmatched junction bases: 5. Germline loops: CDR1 SGHRS, CDR2 YFSETQ.

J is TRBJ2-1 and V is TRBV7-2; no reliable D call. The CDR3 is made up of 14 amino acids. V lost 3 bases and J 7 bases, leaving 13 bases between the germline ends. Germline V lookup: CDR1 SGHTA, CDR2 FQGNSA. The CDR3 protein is CASSLSVDLNEQFF. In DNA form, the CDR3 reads TGTGCCAGCAGCTTGTCGGTCGATCTGAATGAGCAGTTCTTC.

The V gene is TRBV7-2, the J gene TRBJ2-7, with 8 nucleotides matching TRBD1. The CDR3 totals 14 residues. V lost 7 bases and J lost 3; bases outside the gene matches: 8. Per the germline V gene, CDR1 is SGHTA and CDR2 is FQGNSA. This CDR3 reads CASTSGGAYYEQYF. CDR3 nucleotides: TGTGCCAGCACCTCAGGGGGCGCTTACTACGAGCAGTACTTC.

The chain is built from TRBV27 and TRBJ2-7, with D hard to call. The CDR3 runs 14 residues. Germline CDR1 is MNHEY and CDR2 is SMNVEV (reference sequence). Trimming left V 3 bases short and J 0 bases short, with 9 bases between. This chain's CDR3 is CASSFAEYSYEQYF. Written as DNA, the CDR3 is TGTGCCAGCAGTTTTGCGGAATACTCCTACGAGCAGTACTTC.

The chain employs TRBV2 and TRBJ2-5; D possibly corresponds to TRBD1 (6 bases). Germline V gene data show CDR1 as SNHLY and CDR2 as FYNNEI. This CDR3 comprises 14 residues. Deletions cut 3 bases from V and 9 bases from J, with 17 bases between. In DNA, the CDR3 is TGTGCCAGCAGTGAGGGCAGGGGCGAGTGGGCCCAGTACTTC. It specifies CASSEGRGEWAQYF.

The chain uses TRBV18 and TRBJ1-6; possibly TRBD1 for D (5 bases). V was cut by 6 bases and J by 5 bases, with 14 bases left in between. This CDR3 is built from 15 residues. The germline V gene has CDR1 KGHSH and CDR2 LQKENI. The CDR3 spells CASSPSGGDNSPLHF. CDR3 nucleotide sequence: TGTGCCAGCTCCCCCTCGGGAGGGGATAATTCACCCCTCCACTTT.

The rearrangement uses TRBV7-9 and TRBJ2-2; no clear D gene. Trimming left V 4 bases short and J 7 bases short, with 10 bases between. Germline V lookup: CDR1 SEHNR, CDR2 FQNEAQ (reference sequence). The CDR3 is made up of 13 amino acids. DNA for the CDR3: TGTGCCAGCAGCTCCCTGCAAGGCGGGGAGCTGTTTTTT. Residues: CASSSLQGGELFF.

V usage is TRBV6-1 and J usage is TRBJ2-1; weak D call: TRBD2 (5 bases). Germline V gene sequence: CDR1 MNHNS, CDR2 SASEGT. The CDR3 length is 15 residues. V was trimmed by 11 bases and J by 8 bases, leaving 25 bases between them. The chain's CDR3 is CASLQWGVPLDEQFF. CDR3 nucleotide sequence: TGTGCCTCCCTCCAATGGGGAGTCCCCCTTGATGAGCAGTTCTTC.

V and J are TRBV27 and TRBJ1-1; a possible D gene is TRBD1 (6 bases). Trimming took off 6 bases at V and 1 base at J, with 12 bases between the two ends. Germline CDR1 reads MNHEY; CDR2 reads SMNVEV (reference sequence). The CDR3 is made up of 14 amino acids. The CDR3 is CASSPRGQNTEAFF. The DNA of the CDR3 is TGTGCCAGCAGCCCCCGGGGGCAGAACACTGAAGCTTTCTTT.